At least ten counts were recorded for the clone carrying this T cell receptor beta chain. This may arise from a read error, as a much more abundant clone is one base away. Per the germline V gene, CDR1 is DFQATT and CDR2 is SNEGSKA (reference sequence). The CDR3 has 15 residues. The V and J ends lost 0 bases and 2 bases, in that order; junction bases with no gene match: 6. In donors with ophthalmopathy, activity was moderate-to-severe, with CAS ≥3, NOSPECS ≥4 and duration under 3 months. The data were obtained in a study of Graves' ophthalmopathy and Graves' hyperthyroidism. Whole-study context: Blood was drawn at initial diagnosis, before any treatment.

Investigators amplified TCR beta CDR3 regions from RNA transcripts. HTBI primers served in a first-round RT-PCR, which a second-round multiplex PCR followed. MiXCR was run by TCRdb on the multiplex PCR reads, yielding one entry per CDR3 protein. The table shows roughly 51,000 distinct CDR3 sequences, with around half occurring only once. Specimen: peripheral blood. The rearrangement uses TRBV20-1 and TRBJ2-7; 8 nucleotides agree with TRBD1. This TCR was sampled from an adult man with Graves' ophthalmopathy. The CDR3 protein is CSARDVAGGAYEQYF. DNA for the CDR3: TGCAGTGCTAGAGATGTGGCAGGGGGCGCCTACGAGCAGTACTTC.